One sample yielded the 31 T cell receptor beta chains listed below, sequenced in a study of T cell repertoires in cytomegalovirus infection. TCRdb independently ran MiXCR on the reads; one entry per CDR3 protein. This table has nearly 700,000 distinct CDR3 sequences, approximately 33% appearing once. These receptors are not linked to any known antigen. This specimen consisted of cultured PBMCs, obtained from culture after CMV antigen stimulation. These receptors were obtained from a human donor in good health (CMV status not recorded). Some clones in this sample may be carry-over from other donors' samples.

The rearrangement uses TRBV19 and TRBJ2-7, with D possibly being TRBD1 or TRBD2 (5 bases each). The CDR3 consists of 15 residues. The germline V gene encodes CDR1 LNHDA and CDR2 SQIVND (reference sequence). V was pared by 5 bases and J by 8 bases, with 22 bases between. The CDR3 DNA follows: TGTGCCAGTAGTCTGCTCTCGGAGCCCCGGGGCAAGCAGTACTTC. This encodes CASSLLSEPRGKQYF.

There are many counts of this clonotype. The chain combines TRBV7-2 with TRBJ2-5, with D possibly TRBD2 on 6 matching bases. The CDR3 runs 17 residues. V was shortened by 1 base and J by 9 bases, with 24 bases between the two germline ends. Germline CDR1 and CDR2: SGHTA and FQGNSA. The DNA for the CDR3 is TGTGCCAGCAGCTTAGTATTTATCAGCGGGTTCCCCGGGGCCCAGTACTTC. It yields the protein CASSLVFISGFPGAQYF.

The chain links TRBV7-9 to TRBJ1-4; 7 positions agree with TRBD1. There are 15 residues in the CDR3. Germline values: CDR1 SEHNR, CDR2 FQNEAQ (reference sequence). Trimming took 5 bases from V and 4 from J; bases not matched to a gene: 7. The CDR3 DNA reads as TGTGCCAGCAGCACCTACAGGGGCTTTAATGAAAAACTGTTTTTT. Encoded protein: CASSTYRGFNEKLFF. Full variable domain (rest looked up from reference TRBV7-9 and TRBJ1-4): DTGVSQNPRHKITKRGQNVTFRCDPISEHNRLYWYRQTLGQGPEFLTYFQNEAQLEKSRLLSDRFSAERPKGSFSTLEIQRTEQGDSAMYLCASSTYRGFNEKLFFGSGTQLSVL.

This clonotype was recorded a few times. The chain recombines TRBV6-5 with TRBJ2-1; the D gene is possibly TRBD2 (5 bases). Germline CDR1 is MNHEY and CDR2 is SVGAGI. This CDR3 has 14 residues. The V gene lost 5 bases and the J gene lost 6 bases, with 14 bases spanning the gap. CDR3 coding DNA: TGTGCCAGCAGTGACGTGGCCAGCGGCAATGAGCAGTTCTTC. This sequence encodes CASSDVASGNEQFF.

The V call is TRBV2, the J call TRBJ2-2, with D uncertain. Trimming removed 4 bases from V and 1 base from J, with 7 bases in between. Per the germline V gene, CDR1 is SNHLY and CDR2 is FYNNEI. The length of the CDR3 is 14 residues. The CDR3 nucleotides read TGTGCCAGCAGTGTCGGCATGAACACCGGGGAGCTGTTTTTT. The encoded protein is CASSVGMNTGELFF.

For the CDR3, the DNA is TGTGCCAGCAGCCCAAGAGGGCCTGCCTCCTACAATGAGCAGTTCTTC. Protein: CASSPRGPASYNEQFF. This sequence joins TRBV7-2 and TRBJ2-1; D is perhaps TRBD2 (5 bases). This CDR3 has 16 residues. With 5 bases removed from V and 0 bases from J, the gap between germline ends came to 14 bases. Germline V gene sequence: CDR1 SGHTA, CDR2 FQGNSA.

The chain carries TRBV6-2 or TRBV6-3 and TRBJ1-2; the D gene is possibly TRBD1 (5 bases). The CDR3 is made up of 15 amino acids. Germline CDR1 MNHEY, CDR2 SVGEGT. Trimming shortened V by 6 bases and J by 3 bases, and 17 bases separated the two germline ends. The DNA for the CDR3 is TGTGCCAGCAGCCCTAGACGGGACCCCTACTATGGCTACACCTTC. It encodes CASSPRRDPYYGYTF.

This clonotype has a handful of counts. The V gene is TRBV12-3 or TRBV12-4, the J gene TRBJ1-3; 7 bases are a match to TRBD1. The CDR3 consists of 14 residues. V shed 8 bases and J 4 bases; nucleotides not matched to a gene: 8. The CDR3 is CASGKTGRGNTIYF. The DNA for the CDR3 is TGTGCCAGCGGCAAGACAGGGCGAGGAAACACCATATATTTT.

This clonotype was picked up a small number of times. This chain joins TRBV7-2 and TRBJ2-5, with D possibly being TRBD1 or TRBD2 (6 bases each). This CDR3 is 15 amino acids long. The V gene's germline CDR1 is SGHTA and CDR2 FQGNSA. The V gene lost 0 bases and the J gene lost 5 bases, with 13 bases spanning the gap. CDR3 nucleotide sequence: TGTGCCAGCAGCTTAGCGGGGGCGGGGTGGGAGACCCAGTACTTC. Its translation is CASSLAGAGWETQYF.

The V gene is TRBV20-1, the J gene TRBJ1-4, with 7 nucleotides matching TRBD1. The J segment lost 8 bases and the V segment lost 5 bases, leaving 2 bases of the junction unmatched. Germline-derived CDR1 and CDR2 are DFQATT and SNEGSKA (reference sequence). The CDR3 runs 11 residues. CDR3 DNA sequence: TGCAGTGCTCCGGACAGGGAAAAACTGTTTTTT. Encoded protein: CSAPDREKLFF.

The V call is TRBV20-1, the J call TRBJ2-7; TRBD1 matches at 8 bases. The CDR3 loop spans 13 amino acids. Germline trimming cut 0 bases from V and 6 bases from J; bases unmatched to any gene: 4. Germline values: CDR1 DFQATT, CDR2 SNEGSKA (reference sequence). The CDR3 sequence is CSARDGRGREQYF. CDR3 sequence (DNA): TGCAGTGCTAGAGATGGCAGGGGGCGCGAGCAGTACTTC.

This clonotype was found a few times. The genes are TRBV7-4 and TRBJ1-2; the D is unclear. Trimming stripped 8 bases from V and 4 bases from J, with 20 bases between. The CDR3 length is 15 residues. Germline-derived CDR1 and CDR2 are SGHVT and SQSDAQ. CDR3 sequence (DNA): TGTGCCAGCTTCCCACAGCCTCTGCGCGGCTATGGCTACACCTTC. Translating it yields CASFPQPLRGYGYTF.

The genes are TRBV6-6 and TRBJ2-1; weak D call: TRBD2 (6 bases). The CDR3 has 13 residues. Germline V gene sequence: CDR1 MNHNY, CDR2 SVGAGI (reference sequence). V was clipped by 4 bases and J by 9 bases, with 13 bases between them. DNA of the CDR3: TGTGCCAGCAGTTGGAACCGGGGGACTGAGCAGTTCTTC. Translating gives CASSWNRGTEQFF.

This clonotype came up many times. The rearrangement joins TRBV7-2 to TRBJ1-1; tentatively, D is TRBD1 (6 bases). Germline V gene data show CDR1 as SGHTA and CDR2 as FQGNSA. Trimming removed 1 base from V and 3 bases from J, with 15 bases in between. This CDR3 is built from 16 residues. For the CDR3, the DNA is TGTGCCAGCAGCTTAGTATGGGGGGCGCAGGACACTGAAGCTTTCTTT. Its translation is CASSLVWGAQDTEAFF.

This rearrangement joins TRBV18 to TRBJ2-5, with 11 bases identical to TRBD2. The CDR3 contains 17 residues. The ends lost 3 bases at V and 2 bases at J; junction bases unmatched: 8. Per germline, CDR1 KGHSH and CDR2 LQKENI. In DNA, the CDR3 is TGTGCCAGCTCACCGCTAGCGGGAGGCATGACTCAAGAGACCCAGTACTTC. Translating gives CASSPLAGGMTQETQYF.

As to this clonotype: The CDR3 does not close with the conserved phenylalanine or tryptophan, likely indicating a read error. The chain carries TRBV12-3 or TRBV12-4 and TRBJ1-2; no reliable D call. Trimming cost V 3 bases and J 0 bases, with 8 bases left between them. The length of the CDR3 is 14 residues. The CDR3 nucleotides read TGTGCCAGCAGTTTCTCCGGGACTAACTATGGCTACACCTCC. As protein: CASSFSGTNYGYTS.

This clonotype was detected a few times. CDR3 protein: CASSHYGARGEKLFF. CDR3 nucleotides: TGTGCCAGCAGCCATTATGGGGCCAGGGGTGAAAAACTGTTTTTT. The rearrangement joins TRBV7-6 to TRBJ1-4, with D tentatively TRBD1 (6 bases). Trimming removed 5 bases at V and 7 bases at J, with 17 bases between. CDR3 length: 15 amino acids. Germline-derived CDR1 and CDR2 are SGHVS and FNYEAQ.

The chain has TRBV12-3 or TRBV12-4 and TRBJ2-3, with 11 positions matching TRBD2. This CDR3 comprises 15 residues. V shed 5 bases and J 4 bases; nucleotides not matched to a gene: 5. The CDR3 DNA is TGTGCCAGCAGTGATAGCGGGGGGGCCTCAGATACGCAGTATTTT. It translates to CASSDSGGASDTQYF.

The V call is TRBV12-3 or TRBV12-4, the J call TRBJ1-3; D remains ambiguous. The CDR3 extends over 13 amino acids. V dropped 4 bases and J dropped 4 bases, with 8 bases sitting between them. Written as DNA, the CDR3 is TGTGCCAGCAGTTCGAATGGAGGAAACACCATATATTTT. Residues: CASSSNGGNTIYF.

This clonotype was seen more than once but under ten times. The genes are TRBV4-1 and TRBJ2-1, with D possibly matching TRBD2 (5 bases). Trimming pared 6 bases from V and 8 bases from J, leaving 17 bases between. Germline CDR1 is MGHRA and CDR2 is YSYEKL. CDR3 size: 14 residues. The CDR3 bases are TGCGCCAGCAGACAGATGCCGGTCGGGGATGAGCAGTTCTTC. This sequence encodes CASRQMPVGDEQFF.

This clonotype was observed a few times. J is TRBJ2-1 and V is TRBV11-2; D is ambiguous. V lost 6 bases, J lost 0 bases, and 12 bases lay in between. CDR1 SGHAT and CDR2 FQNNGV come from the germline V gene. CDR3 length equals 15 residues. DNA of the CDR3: TGTGCCAGCAGGATCCGAGACGACTCCTACAATGAGCAGTTCTTC. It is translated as CASRIRDDSYNEQFF.

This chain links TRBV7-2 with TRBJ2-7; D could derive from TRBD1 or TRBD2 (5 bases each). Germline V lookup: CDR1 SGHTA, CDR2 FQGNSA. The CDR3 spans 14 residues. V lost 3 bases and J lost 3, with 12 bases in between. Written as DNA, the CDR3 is TGTGCCAGCAGCTTCCCGGGACCGCGCTACGAGCAGTACTTC. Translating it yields CASSFPGPRYEQYF.

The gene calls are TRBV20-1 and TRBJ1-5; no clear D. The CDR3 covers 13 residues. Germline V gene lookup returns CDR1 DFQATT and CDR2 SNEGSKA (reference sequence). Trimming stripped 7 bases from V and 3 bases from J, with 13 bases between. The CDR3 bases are TGCAGTGTGCATGGGCAGCTCAATCAGCCCCAGCATTTT. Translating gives CSVHGQLNQPQHF.

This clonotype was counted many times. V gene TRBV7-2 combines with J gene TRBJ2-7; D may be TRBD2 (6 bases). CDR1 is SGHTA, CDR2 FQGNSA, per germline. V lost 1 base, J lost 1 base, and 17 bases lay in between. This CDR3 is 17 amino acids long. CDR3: CASSLGFGGDRSYEQYF. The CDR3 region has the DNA TGTGCCAGCAGCTTAGGTTTCGGCGGGGACCGTTCCTACGAGCAGTACTTC. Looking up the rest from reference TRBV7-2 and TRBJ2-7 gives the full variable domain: GAGVSQSPSNKVTEKGKDVELRCDPISGHTALYWYRQSLGQGLEFLIYFQGNSAPDKSGLPSDRFSAERTGGSVSTLTIQRTQQEDSAVYLCASSLGFGGDRSYEQYFGPGTRLTVT.

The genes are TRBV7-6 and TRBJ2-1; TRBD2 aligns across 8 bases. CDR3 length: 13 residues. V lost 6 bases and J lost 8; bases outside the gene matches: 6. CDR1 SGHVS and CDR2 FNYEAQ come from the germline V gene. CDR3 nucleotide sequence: TGTGCCAGCAGTTACGGGGGGGGGGATGAGCAGTTCTTC. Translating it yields CASSYGGGDEQFF.

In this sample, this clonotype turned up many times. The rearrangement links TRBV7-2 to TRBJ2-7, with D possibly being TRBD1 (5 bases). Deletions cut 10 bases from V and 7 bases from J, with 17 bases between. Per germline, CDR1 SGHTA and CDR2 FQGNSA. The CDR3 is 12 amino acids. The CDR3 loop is CATGPDGLEQYF. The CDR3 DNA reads TGTGCCACAGGGCCCGACGGGCTAGAGCAGTACTTC.

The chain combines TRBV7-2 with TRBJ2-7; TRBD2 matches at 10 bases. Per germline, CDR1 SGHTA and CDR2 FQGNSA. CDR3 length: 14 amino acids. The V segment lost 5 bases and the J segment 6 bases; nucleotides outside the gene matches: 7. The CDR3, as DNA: TGTGCCAGCAGCGTAACTAGCGGGGTCAGCGAGCAGTACTTC. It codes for CASSVTSGVSEQYF.

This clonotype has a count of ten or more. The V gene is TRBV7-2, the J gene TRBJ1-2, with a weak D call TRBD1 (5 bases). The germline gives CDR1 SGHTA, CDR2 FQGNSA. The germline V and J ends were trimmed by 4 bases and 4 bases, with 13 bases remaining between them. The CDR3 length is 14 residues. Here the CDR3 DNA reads TGTGCCAGCAGCTGGGGGGGGGTTCGCTATGGCTACACCTTC. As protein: CASSWGGVRYGYTF.

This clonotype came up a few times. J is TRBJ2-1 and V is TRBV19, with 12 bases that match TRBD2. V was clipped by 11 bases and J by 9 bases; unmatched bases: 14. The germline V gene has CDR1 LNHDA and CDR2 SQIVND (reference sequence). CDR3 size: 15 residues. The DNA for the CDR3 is TGTGCCTCTCACCAGACTAGCGGGAGAGTGGGTGAGCAGTTCTTC. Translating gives CASHQTSGRVGEQFF.

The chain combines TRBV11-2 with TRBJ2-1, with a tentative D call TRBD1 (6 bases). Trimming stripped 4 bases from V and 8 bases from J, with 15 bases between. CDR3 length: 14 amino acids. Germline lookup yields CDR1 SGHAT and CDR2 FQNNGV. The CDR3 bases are TGTGCCAGCAGCTCGTTGACAGGCGGCTATGAGCAGTTCTTC. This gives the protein CASSSLTGGYEQFF.

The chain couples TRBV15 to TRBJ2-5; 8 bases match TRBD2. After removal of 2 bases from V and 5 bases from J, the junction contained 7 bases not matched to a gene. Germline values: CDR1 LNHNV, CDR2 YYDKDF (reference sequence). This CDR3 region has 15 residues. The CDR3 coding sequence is TGTGCCACCAGCAGAACAGCGGGAGAATGGGAGACCCAGTACTTC. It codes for CATSRTAGEWETQYF.